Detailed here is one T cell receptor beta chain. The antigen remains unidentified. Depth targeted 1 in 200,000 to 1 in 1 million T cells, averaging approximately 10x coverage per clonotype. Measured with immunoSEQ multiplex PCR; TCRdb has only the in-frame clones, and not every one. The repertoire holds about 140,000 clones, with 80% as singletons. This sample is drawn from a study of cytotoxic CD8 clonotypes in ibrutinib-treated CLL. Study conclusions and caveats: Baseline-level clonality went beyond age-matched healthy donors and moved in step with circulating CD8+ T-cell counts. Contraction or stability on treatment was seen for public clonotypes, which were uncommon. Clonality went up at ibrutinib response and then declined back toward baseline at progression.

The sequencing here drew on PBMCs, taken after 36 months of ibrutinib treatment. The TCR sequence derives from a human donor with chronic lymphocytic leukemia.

The CDR3 DNA sequence: TGTGCCATCAGTGCGGGGGTCCGCCAAGAGACCCAGTACTTC. Residues: CAISAGVRQETQYF. The chain is built from TRBV10-3 and TRBJ2-5, with D tentatively TRBD2 (6 bases). Deletions cut 4 bases from V and 1 base from J, with 10 bases between. The CDR3 spans 14 residues. Germline-derived CDR1 and CDR2 are ENHRY and SYGVKD.